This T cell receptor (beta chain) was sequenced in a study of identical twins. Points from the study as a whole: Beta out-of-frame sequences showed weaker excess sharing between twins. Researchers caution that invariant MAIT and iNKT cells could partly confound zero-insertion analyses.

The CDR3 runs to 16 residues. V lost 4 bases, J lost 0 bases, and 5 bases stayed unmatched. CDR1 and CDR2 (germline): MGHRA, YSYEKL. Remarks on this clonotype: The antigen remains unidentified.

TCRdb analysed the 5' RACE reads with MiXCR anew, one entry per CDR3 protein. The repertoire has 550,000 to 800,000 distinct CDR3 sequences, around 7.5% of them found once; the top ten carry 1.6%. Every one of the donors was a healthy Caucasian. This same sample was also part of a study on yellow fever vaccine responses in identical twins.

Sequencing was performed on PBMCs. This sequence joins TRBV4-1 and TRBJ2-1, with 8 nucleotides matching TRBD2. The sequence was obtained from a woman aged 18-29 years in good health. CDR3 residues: CASSRQSGSSYNEQFF. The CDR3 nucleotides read TGCGCCAGCAGCCGACAGAGCGGGAGCTCCTACAATGAGCAGTTCTTC.